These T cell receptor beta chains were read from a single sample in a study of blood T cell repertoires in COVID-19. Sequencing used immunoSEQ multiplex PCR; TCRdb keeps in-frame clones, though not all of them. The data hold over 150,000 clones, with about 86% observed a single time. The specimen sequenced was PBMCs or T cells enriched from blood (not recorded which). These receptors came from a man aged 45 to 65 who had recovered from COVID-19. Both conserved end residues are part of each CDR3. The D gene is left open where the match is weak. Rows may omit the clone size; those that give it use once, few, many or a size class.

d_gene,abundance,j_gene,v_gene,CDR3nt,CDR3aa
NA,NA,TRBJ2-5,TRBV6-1,TGTGCCAGCAGTGAAAAGCGGATACAAGAGACCCAGTACTTC,CASSEKRIQETQYF
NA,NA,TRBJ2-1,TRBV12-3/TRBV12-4,TGTGCCAGCAGTCAGGGCCCCGGTGAGCAGTTCTTC,CASSQGPGEQFF
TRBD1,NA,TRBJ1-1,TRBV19,TGTGCCAGTAGTCTAAGGACAGGGGCGAACACTGAAGCTTTCTTT,CASSLRTGANTEAFF
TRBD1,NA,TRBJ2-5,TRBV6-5,TGTGCCAGCAGGCGCACAGGGGGCGCCGAGACCCAGTACTTC,CASRRTGGAETQYF
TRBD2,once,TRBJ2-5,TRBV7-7,TGTGCTAGCAGCCCCAACCCTCCGCGCGGGGGGTACCAAGAGACCCAGTACTTC,CASSPNPPRGGYQETQYF
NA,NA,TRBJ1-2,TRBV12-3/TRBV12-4,TGTGCCAGCAGCGCACAGAACTATGGCTACACCTTC,CASSAQNYGYTF
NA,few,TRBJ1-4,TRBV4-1,TGCGCCAGCAGCCAGTCAGGGGTAACTAATGAAAAACTGTTTTTT,CASSQSGVTNEKLFF
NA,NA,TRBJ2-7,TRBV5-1,TGCGCCAGCAGCTTGAGCCCGACAGGAGGAGGCGAGCAGTACTTC,CASSLSPTGGGEQYF
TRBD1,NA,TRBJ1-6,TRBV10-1,TGCGCCAGCAATTTGGGTGGACAGGTGGTTCATTCACCCCTCCACTTT,CASNLGGQVVHSPLHF
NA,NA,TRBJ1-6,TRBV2,TGTGCCAGCAGTGATGGTAGGGGCACCTATAATTCACCCCTCCACTTT,CASSDGRGTYNSPLHF
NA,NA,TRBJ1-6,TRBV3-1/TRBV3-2,TGTGCCAGCAGCCAGGGAGGGGTCTATCCTAATTTTTCACCCCTCCACTTT,CASSQGGVYPNFSPLHF
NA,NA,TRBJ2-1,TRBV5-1,TGCGCCAGCAGCTTGGCCGGGGGGCCGTCCTACAATGAGCAGTTCTTC,CASSLAGGPSYNEQFF
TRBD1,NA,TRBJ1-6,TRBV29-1,TGCAGCGTTGGAGACAGGGAAGGTTCACCCCTCCACTTT,CSVGDREGSPLHF
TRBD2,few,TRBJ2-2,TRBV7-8,TGTGCCACTCACTCCGGGACTAGCGGCCGGACGCACACCGGGGAGCTGTTTTTT,CATHSGTSGRTHTGELFF
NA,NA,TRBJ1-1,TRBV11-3,TGTGCCAGCAGCTCCCGCCGGGTGTCGAACACTGAAGCTTTCTTT,CASSSRRVSNTEAFF
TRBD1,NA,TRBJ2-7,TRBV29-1,TGCAGCGTTAAAGGGGGACAGGGAGGTGACGAGCAGTACTTC,CSVKGGQGGDEQYF
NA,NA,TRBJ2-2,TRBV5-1,TGCGCCAGCAGCACGGTTACAGTTTCCGGGGAGCTGTTTTTT,CASSTVTVSGELFF
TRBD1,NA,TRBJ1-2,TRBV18,TGTGCCAGCTCACCACGACAGGGGGTCTATGGCTACACCTTC,CASSPRQGVYGYTF
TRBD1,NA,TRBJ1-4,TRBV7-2,TGTGCCAGCAGCGGCCGGACAGGGGCTAATGAAAAACTGTTTTTT,CASSGRTGANEKLFF
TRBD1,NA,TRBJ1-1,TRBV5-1,TGCGCCAGCAGCTTGAATCCGGGACAGGGAATCACTGAAGCTTTCTTT,CASSLNPGQGITEAFF
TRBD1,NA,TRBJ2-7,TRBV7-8,TGTGCCAGCAGCGGCACAGGGGGCGCCGTGTACGAGCAGTACTTC,CASSGTGGAVYEQYF
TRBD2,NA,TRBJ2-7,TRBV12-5,TGTGCTAGTGGTTTGGTACCCGGGGGACTAGCGGGGGGAGGATTCTACGAGCAGTACTTC,CASGLVPGGLAGGGFYEQYF
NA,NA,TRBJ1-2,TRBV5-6,TGTGCCAGCAGCTTATCCGGGACACACTATGGCTACACCTTC,CASSLSGTHYGYTF
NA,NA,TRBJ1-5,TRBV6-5,TGTGCCAGCCAGTTGGGCAATCAGCCCCAGCATTTT,CASQLGNQPQHF
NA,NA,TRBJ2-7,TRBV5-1,TGCGCCAGCAGCCTACGAACGACAGGATTCTCCTACGAGCAGTACTTC,CASSLRTTGFSYEQYF
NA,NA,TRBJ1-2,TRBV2,TGTGCCAGCGGAAGGGCAGGGCTGGGCTATGGCTACACCTTC,CASGRAGLGYGYTF
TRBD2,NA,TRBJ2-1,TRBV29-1,TGCAGCGTTGAAGCCCCTAGCGGGGGCCATCTGCCCTACAATGAGCAGTTCTTC,CSVEAPSGGHLPYNEQFF
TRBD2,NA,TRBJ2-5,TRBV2,TGTGCCAGCAGTGGAGCGGGGGGCCAAGAGACCCAGTACTTC,CASSGAGGQETQYF
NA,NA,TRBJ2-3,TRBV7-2,TGTGCCAGCAGCTTAGGTGGGGGGGCTGGCACAGATACGCAGTATTTT,CASSLGGGAGTDTQYF
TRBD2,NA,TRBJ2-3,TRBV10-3,TGTGCCATCAGTGAGTCATCGGCTAGCGGGGGCCTCGATACGCAGTATTTT,CAISESSASGGLDTQYF
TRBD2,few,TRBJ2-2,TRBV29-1,TGCAGCGTTGAAGAGAAAGCGGGGGGGCTGAACACCGGGGAGCTGTTTTTT,CSVEEKAGGLNTGELFF
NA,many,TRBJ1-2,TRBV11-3,TGTGCCAGCAGCTTAGAGGGCAGGTCGGGGGACTATGGCTACACCTTC,CASSLEGRSGDYGYTF
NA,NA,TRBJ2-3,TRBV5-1,TGCGCCAGCAGCTCGGAGGTCGCAGATACGCAGTATTTT,CASSSEVADTQYF
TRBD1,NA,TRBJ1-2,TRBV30,TGTGCCTGGAGGCGGGACAGAGCTAACTATGGCTACACCTTC,CAWRRDRANYGYTF
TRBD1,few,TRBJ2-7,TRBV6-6,TGTGCCAGCAGAACTACCGGGACAGCCTACGAGCAGTACTTC,CASRTTGTAYEQYF
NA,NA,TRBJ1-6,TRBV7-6,TGTGCCAGCAGCTTAATTCACGGGAATTCACCCCTCCACTTT,CASSLIHGNSPLHF
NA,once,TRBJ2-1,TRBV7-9,TGTGCCAGCAGCCACCAGGGAAATGAGCAGTTCTTC,CASSHQGNEQFF
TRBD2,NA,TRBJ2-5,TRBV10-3,TGTGCCATCAGTGAGTCAGGTTGGGAGGGCGAGACCCAGTACTTC,CAISESGWEGETQYF
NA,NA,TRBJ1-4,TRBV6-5,TGTGCCAGCAGCCGAGGGCCTGAAAAACTGTTTTTT,CASSRGPEKLFF
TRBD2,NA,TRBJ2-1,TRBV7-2,TGTGCCAGCAGCTCAAGCGGGGGGTACCACAATGAGCAGTTCTTC,CASSSSGGYHNEQFF
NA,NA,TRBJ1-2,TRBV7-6,TGTGCCAGCAGCTTAGGAGGAGGGGGGGACTATGGCTACACCTTC,CASSLGGGGDYGYTF
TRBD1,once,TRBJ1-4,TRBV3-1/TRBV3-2,TGTGCCAGCAGCCAAGATCGAACAGGGGTGACTAATGAAAAACTGTTTTTT,CASSQDRTGVTNEKLFF
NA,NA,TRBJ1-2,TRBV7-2,TGTGCCAGCAGCTTACAGCGCACCACGGGCTATGGCTACACCTTC,CASSLQRTTGYGYTF
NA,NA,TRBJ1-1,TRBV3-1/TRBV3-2,TGTGCCAGCAGCCAAGGGGGCCAGGGTAACACTGAAGCTTTCTTT,CASSQGGQGNTEAFF
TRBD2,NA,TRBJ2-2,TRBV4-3,TGCGCCAGCAGCCAAGATGCCGCGGGGGAGACCGGGGAGCTGTTTTTT,CASSQDAAGETGELFF
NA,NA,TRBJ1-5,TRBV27,TGTGCCAGCAGCCAGGGCCTCCCAAATCAGCCCCAGCATTTT,CASSQGLPNQPQHF
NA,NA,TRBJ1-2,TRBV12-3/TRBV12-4,TGTGCCAGCTATGAGGCAGGGCGGGGAGGCTACACCTTC,CASYEAGRGGYTF
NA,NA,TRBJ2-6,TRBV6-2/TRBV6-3,TGTGCCAGCAGTTACTTTTGGCAGGGGAGTTCTTTGGTCTATGGGGCCAACGTCCTGACTTTC,CASSYFWQGSSLVYGANVLTF
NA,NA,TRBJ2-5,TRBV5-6,TGTGCCAGCAGCTCGGGACTGCCCCAAGAGACCCAGTACTTC,CASSSGLPQETQYF